The clone carrying this TCR beta chain appeared a single time. This sample is drawn from a study of PD-L1 blockade in urothelial cancer. This table comes from immunoSEQ multiplex PCR, and its TCRdb copy is limited to in-frame clones, with some not included. The profile shows some 100,000 clones, approximately 91% of them singletons. Patients each gave 1 to 8 samples, pretreatment and on-treatment. The source is a woman older than 75 with urothelial cancer. Sequenced here: PBMCs, sampled around atezolizumab (anti-PD-L1) treatment.

CDR3 in DNA: TGTGCCAGCCAGGAGGGCTCGCGTGGAAACACCATATATTTT. Amino acids: CASQEGSRGNTIYF. The chain carries TRBV19 and TRBJ1-3; no definite D call. The CDR3 runs 14 residues. V was pared by 9 bases and J by 3 bases, with 15 bases between. In germline, CDR1 is LNHDA, CDR2 SQIVND (reference sequence).